Presented here are 14 T cell receptor beta chains from one specimen sequenced in a study of blood T cells in healthy people across ages. The use of a sample-barcoded 5' primer and a J-beta primer mix characterized a second PCR of roughly 7 to 11 cycles. TCRdb re-called the 5' RACE reads with MiXCR, one entry per CDR3 protein. In the table there are hundreds of thousands of distinct CDR3 sequences, under 65% of which are singletons. The sequencing input was blood. The receptors stem from a man aged 55 to 70 in good health.

The chain employs TRBV11-2 and TRBJ2-2; TRBD1 is a possible D gene (5 bases). This CDR3 contains 16 residues. The ends were cut back, 6 bases at V and 0 bases at J, with 14 bases in the middle. Germline CDR1 and CDR2: SGHAT and FQNNGV. This CDR3 is CASSEWSTANTGELFF. For the CDR3, the DNA is TGTGCCAGCAGTGAATGGTCGACAGCGAACACCGGGGAGCTGTTTTTT.

The table lists this clonotype with a few counts. This chain connects TRBV2 to TRBJ2-1; TRBD1 aligns across 7 bases. Germline V gives CDR1 SNHLY, CDR2 FYNNEI. V was pared by 7 bases and J by 8 bases, with 14 bases of the junction left unmatched. The CDR3 is 15 residues long. The CDR3 sequence: CASTWDSQLLDEQFF. CDR3 sequence (DNA): TGTGCCAGCACCTGGGACAGCCAACTCTTAGATGAGCAGTTCTTC.

The rearrangement joins TRBV4-1 to TRBJ1-6, with TRBD1 as a possible D gene (5 bases). Germline CDR1 is MGHRA and CDR2 is YSYEKL. Trimming took 2 bases from V and 4 from J, leaving 12 bases between them. The CDR3 covers 16 residues. DNA of the CDR3: TGCGCCAGCAGCCAATTCCTGGGGGGGTATAATTCACCCCTCCACTTT. Its translation is CASSQFLGGYNSPLHF.

The CDR3 DNA follows: TGCGCCAGCAGCCGGGCCCCACAGGTGCTCTCTGGGGCCAACGTCCTGACTTTC. Its translation: CASSRAPQVLSGANVLTF. The V and J genes are TRBV5-1 and TRBJ2-6; possible D gene TRBD1, 5 bases. The CDR3 spans 18 residues. CDR1 and CDR2 (germline): SGHRS, YFSETQ. Trimming cost V 4 bases and J 0 bases, with 17 bases left between them.

The chain links TRBV29-1 to TRBJ2-3; perhaps TRBD2 as D (6 bases). Germline values: CDR1 SQVTM, CDR2 ANQGSEA. The CDR3 is 13 amino acids. Trimming removed 3 bases from V and 2 bases from J, with 9 bases in between. CDR3 coding DNA: TGCAGCGTTGAGCGGGGCGCCACAGATACGCAGTATTTT. This codes for CSVERGATDTQYF.

This clonotype was counted a single time. The chain couples TRBV10-3 to TRBJ1-6; TRBD1 might be the D (6 bases). V was clipped by 6 bases and J by 7 bases, with 19 bases between them. The germline V gene has CDR1 ENHRY and CDR2 SYGVKD. The CDR3 extends over 16 amino acids. The CDR3 sequence is CAISPNPPGENSPLHF. The CDR3 DNA reads TGTGCCATCAGCCCCAACCCACCAGGGGAAAATTCACCCCTCCACTTT.

This chain joins TRBV10-3 and TRBJ1-2; no clear D. With 0 bases removed from V and 0 bases from J, the gap between germline ends came to 14 bases. Germline assignment: CDR1 ENHRY and CDR2 SYGVKD. The CDR3 spans 17 residues. CDR3 sequence reads: CAISESSRAEPNYGYTF. The CDR3 bases are TGTGCCATCAGTGAGTCGAGCCGGGCGGAGCCTAACTATGGCTACACCTTC.

This clonotype came up a few times. This chain uses TRBV2 with TRBJ2-1; TRBD2 might be the D (5 bases). Per germline, CDR1 SNHLY and CDR2 FYNNEI. The CDR3 sequence is 11 residues long. V lost 6 bases to trimming and J lost 8 bases, with 8 bases between them. The CDR3 protein is CASRGSDEQFF. CDR3 nucleotides: TGTGCCAGCAGGGGTAGCGATGAGCAGTTCTTC.

This clonotype has a single count. The chain joins TRBV6-1 to TRBJ1-2; 8 bases are a match to TRBD1. Germline V gives CDR1 MNHNS, CDR2 SASEGT. The length of the CDR3 is 17 residues. With 3 bases clipped from V and 4 bases from J, the junction kept 13 bases outside the gene matches. The CDR3 spells CASSERASGGKGYGYTF. CDR3 sequence (DNA): TGTGCCAGCAGTGAGAGGGCCTCAGGGGGCAAGGGCTATGGCTACACCTTC.

A single count supports this clonotype. The rearrangement joins TRBV6-2 or TRBV6-3 to TRBJ1-6; 7 positions match TRBD1. The CDR3 is 15 amino acids. V lost 5 bases, J lost 4 bases, and 5 bases stayed unmatched. Germline-derived CDR1 and CDR2 are MNHEY and SVGEGT. The CDR3 loop is CASSRRQGYNSPLHF. The CDR3 DNA reads as TGTGCCAGCAGTCGTCGACAGGGATATAATTCACCCCTCCACTTT.

The chain has TRBV3-1 and TRBJ2-3, with TRBD1 matching 8 bases. From germline, CDR1 is LGHDT and CDR2 YNNKEL (reference sequence). The V and J ends lost 4 bases and 2 bases, in that order; junction bases with no gene match: 5. The CDR3 covers 15 residues. CDR3: CASSLTGGNTDTQYF. The CDR3 DNA sequence: TGTGCCAGCAGCCTCACAGGGGGGAACACAGATACGCAGTATTTT.

The chain has TRBV18 and TRBJ2-1; 8 bases align to TRBD2. There are 16 residues in the CDR3. V was clipped by 4 bases and J by 8 bases; unmatched bases: 13. Germline V gene data show CDR1 as KGHSH and CDR2 as LQKENI. CDR3 protein: CASSRLRGAAGHEQFF. The CDR3 bases are TGTGCCAGCTCACGTCTGCGGGGGGCCGCTGGCCATGAGCAGTTCTTC.

In its sample, this clonotype was seen many times. The rearrangement links TRBV7-2 to TRBJ2-5; possibly TRBD1 for D (6 bases). Trimming shortened V by 0 bases and J by 4 bases, and 6 bases separated the two germline ends. The CDR3 is 13 residues long. In germline, CDR1 is SGHTA, CDR2 FQGNSA. CDR3 in DNA: TGTGCCAGCAGCTTAGCGGGGGCAGAGACCCAGTACTTC. Residues: CASSLAGAETQYF.

The genes are TRBV5-1 and TRBJ1-1, with TRBD1 identical over 7 bases. Germline V gives CDR1 SGHRS, CDR2 YFSETQ. The CDR3 sequence is 15 residues long. With 1 base clipped from V and 0 bases from J, the junction kept 3 bases outside the gene matches. Here the CDR3 DNA reads TGCGCCAGCAGCTTGTATACAGGGGTGAACACTGAAGCTTTCTTT. Residues: CASSLYTGVNTEAFF.